This T cell receptor (beta chain) was profiled in a study of HIV-infected patients and healthy controls. The CDR3 has 12 amino acids. V was clipped by 4 bases and J by 4 bases, with 5 bases between them. Per germline, CDR1 SGDLS and CDR2 YYNGEE. Whole blood was used without fractionation, so all unsorted peripheral T cells were included. Around 0.5 ug RNA was reverse transcribed with alpha and beta constant-region primers. Each of the alpha and beta chains got its own library through chain-specific third strand synthesis with indices. One entry per CDR3 protein, called by TCRdb with MiXCR from the 5' RACE reads. The profile covers about 10,000 distinct CDR3 sequences, with about 6% appearing a single time and around 7.7% taken by the ten largest. By share, this clonotype counts as medium-sized (0.01 to 0.1%).

The rearrangement joins TRBV9 to TRBJ2-2; D unclear. Sequencing was performed on blood. The receptor was derived from an adult in good health. This CDR3 reads CASSSVTGELFF. The CDR3 DNA reads TGTGCCAGCAGCTCCGTCACCGGGGAGCTGTTTTTT.